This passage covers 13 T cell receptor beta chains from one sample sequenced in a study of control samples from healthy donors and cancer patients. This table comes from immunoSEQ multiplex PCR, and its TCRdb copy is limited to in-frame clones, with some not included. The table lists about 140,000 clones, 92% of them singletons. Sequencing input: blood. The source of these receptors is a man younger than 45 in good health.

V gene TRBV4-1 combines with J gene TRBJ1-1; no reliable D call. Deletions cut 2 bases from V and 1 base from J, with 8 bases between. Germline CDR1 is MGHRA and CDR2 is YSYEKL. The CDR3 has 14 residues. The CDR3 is CASSQHDQNTEAFF. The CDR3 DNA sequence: TGCGCCAGCAGCCAACATGACCAGAACACTGAAGCTTTCTTT.

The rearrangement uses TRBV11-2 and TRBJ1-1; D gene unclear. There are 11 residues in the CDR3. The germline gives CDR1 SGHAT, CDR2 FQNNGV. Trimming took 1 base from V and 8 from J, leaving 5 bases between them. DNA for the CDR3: TGTGCCAGCAGCTTAGCAACAGAAGCTTTCTTT. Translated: CASSLATEAFF. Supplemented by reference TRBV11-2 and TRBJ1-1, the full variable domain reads EAGVAQSPRYKIIEKRQSVAFWCNPISGHATLYWYQQILGQGPKLLIQFQNNGVVDDSQLPKDRFSAERLKGVDSTLKIQPAKLEDSAVYLCASSLATEAFFGQGTRLTVV.

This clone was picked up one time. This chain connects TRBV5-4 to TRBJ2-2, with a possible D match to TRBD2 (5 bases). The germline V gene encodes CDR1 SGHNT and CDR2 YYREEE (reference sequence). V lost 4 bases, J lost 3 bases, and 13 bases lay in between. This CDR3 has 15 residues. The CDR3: CASSTGELHTGELFF. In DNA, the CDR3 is TGTGCCAGCAGCACCGGGGAGTTGCACACCGGGGAGCTGTTTTTT.

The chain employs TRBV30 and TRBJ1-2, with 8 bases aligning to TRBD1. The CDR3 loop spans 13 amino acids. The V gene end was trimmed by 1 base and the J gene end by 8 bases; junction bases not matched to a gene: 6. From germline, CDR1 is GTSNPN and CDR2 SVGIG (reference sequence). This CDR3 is CAWSAGTGYGYTF. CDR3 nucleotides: TGTGCCTGGAGTGCTGGGACAGGTTACGGCTACACCTTC.

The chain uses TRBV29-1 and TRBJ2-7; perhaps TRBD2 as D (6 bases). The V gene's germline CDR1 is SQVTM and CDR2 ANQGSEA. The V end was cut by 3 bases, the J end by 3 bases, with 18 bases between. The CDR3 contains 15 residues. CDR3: CSVDIAAGTHYEQYF. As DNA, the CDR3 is TGCAGCGTTGATATTGCAGCCGGGACTCACTACGAGCAGTACTTC.

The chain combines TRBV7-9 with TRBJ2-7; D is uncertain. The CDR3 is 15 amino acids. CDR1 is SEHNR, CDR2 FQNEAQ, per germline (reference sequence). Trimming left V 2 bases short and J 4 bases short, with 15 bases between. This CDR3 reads CASSLFVGAEYEQYF. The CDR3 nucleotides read TGTGCCAGCAGCTTATTCGTTGGTGCTGAATACGAGCAGTACTTC.

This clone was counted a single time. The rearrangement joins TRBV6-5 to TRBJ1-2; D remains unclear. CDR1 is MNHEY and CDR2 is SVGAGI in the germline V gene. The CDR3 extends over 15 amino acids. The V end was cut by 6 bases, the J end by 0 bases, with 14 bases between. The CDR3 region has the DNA TGTGCCAGCAGCCCCCCCGGGTTGGCTAACTATGGCTACACCTTC. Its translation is CASSPPGLANYGYTF.

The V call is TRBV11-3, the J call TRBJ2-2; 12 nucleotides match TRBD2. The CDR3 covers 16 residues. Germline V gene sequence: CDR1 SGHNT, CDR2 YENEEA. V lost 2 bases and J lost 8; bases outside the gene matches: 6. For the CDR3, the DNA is TGTGCCAGCAGCTTAACGAGACTAGCGGGAGTTGGGGAGCTGTTTTTT. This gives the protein CASSLTRLAGVGELFF.

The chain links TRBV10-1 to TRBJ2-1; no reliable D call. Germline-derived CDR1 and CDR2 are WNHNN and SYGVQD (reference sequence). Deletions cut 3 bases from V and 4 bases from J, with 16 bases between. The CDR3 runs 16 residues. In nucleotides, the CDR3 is TGCGCCAGCAGTGATATTACTGCCTCGAATTACAATGAGCAGTTCTTC. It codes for CASSDITASNYNEQFF.

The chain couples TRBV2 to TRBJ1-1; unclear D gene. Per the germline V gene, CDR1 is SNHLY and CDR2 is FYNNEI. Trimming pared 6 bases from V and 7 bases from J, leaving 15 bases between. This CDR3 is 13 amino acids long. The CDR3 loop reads CASRTILTLEAFF. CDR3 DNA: TGTGCCAGCAGGACAATCCTGACACTTGAAGCTTTCTTT.

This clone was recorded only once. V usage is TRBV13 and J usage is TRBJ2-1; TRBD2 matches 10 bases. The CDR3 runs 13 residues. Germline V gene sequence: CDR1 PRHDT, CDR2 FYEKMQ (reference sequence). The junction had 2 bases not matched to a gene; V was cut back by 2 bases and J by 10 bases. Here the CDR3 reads CASSLQTSGEQFF. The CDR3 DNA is TGTGCCAGCAGCTTACAGACTAGCGGGGAGCAGTTCTTC.

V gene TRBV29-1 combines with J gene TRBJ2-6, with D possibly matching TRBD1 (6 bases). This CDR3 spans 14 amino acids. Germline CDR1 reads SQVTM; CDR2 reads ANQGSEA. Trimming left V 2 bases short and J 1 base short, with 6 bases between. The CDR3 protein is CSVEQGSGANVLTF. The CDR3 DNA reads TGCAGCGTTGAACAGGGGTCTGGGGCCAACGTCCTGACTTTC. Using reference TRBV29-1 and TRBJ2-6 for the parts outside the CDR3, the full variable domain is SAVISQKPSRDICQRGTSLTIQCQVDSQVTMMFWYRQQPGQSLTLIATANQGSEATYESGFVIDKFPISRPNLTFSTLTVSNMSPEDSSIYLCSVEQGSGANVLTFGAGSRLTVL.

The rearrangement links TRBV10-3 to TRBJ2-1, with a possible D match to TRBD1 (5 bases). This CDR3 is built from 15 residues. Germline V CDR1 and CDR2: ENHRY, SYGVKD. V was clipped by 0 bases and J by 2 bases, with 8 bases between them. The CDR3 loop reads CAISESMTAYNEQFF. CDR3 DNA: TGTGCCATCAGTGAGTCTATGACAGCCTACAATGAGCAGTTCTTC.